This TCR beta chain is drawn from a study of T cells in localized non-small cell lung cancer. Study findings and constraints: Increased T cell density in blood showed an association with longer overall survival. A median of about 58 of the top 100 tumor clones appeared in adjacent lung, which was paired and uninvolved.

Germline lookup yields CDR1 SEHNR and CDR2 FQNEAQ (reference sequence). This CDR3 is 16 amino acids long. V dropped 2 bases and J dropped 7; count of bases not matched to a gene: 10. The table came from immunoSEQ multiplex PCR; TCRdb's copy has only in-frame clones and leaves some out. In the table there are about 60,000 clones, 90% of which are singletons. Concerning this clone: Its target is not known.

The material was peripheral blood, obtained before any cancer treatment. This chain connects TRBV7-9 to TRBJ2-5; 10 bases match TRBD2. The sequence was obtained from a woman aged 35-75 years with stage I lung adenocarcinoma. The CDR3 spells CASSLTSGTPGGTQYF. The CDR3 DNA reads TGTGCCAGCAGCTTAACTAGCGGGACCCCAGGGGGGACCCAGTACTTC.